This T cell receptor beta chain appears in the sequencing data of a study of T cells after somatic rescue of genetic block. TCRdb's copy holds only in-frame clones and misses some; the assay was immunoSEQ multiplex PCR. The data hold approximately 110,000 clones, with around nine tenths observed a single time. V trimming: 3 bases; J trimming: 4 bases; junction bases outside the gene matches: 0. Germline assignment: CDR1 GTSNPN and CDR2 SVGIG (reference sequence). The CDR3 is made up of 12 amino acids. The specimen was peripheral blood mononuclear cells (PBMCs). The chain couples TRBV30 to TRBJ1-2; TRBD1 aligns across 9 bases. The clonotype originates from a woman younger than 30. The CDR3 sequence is CAWRTGGYGYTF. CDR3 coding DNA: TGTGCCTGGAGGACAGGGGGCTATGGCTACACCTTC.